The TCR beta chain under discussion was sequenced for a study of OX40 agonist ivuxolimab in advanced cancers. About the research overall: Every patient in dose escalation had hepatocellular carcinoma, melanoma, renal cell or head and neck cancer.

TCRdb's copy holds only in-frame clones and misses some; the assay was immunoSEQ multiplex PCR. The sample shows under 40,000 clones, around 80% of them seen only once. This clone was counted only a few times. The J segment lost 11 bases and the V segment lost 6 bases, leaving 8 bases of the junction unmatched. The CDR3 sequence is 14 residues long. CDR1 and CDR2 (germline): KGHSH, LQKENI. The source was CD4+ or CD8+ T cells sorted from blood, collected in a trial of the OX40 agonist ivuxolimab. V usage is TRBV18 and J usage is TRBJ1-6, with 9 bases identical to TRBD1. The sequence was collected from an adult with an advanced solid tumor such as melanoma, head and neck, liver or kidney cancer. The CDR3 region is CASSTGTGKPPLHF. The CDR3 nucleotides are TGTGCCAGCTCCACCGGGACAGGGAAACCACCCCTCCACTTT. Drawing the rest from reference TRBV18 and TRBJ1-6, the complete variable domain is NAGVMQNPRHLVRRRGQEARLRCSPMKGHSHVYWYRQLPEEGLKFMVYLQKENIIDESGMPKERFSAEFPKEGPSILRIQQVVRGDSAAYFCASSTGTGKPPLHFGNGTRLTVT.